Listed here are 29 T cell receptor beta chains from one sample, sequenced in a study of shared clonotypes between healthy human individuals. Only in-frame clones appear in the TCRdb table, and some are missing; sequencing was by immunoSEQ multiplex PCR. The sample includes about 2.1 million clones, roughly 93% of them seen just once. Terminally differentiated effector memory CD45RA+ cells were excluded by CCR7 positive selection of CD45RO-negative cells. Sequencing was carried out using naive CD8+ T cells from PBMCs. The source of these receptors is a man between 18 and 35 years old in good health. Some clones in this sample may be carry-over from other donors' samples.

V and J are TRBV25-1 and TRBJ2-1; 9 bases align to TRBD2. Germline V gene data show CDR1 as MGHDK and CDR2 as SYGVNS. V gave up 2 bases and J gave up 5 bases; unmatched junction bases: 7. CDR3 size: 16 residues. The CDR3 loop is CASSEIRLAGNNEQFF. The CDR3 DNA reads TGTGCCAGCAGTGAAATTCGGCTAGCGGGGAACAATGAGCAGTTCTTC.

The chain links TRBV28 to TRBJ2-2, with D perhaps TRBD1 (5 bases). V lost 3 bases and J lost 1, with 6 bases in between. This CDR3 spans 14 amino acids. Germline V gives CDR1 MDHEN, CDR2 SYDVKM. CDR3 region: CASSFQGNTGELFF. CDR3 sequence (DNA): TGTGCCAGCAGTTTTCAGGGGAACACCGGGGAGCTGTTTTTT.

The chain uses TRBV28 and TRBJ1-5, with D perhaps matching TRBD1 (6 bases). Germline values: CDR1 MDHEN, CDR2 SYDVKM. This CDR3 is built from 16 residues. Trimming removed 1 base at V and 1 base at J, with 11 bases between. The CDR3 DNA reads TGTGCCAGCAGTTTATACCGGCAGGGGAGCAATCAGCCCCAGCATTTT. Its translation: CASSLYRQGSNQPQHF.

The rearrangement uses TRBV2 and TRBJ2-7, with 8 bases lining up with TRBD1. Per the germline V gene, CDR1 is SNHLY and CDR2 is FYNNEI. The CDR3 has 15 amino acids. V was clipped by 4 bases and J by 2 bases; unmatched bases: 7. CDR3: CASSGGQEPTYEQYF. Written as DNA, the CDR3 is TGTGCCAGCAGTGGGGGACAGGAGCCTACCTACGAGCAGTACTTC.

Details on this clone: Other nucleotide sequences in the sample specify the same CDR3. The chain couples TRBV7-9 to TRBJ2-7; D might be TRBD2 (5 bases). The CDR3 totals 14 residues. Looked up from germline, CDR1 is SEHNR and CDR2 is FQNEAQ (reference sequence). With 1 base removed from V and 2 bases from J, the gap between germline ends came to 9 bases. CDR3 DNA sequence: TGTGCCAGCAGCTTAGTCGGGCGGGCCTACGAGCAGTACTTC. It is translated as CASSLVGRAYEQYF.

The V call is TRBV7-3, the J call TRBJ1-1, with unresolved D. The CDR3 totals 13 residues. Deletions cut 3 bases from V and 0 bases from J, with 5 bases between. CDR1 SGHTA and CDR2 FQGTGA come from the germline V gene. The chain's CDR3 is CASSLLMNTEAFF. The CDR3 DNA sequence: TGTGCCAGCAGCTTGTTAATGAACACTGAAGCTTTCTTT.

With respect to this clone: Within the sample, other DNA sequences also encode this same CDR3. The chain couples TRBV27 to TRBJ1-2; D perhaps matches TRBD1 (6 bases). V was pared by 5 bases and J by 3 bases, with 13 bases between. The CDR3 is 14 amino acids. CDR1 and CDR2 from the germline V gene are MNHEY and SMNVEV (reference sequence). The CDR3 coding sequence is TGTGCCAGCAGTCCCCGGGGGGCGGACTATGGCTACACCTTC. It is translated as CASSPRGADYGYTF.

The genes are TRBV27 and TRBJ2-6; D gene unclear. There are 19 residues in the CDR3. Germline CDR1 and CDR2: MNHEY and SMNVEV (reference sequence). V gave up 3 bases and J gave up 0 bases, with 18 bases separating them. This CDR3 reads CASSFVSQLTFSGANVLTF. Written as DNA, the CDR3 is TGTGCCAGCAGTTTTGTGTCCCAGCTAACCTTCTCTGGGGCCAACGTCCTGACTTTC.

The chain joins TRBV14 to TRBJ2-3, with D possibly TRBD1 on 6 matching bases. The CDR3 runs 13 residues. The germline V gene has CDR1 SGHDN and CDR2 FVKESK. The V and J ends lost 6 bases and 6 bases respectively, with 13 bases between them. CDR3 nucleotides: TGTGCCAGCAGTCTAACTAGGGGGGATACGCAGTATTTT. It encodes CASSLTRGDTQYF.

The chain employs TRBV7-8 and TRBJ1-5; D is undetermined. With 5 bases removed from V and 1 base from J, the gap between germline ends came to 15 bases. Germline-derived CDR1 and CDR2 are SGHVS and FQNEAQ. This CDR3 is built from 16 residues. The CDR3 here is CASSRWGQPSNQPQHF. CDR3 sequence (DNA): TGTGCCAGCAGCCGCTGGGGTCAGCCAAGCAATCAGCCCCAGCATTTT.

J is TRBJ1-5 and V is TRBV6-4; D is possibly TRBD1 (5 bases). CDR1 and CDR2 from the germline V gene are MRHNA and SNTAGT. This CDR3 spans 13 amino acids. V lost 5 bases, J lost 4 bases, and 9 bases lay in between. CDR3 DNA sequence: TGTGCCAGCAGTTTGACAGTTAATCAGCCCCAGCATTTT. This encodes CASSLTVNQPQHF.

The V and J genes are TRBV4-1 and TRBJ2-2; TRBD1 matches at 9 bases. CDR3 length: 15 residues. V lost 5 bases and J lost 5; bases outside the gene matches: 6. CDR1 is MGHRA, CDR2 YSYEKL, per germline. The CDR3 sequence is CASSFRDRVTGELFF. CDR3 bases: TGCGCCAGCAGCTTCCGGGACAGGGTAACCGGGGAGCTGTTTTTT.

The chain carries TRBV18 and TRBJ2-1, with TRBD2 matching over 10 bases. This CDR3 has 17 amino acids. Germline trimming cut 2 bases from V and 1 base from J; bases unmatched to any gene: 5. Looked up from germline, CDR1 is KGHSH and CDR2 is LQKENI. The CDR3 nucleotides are TGTGCCAGCTCACCAGAGGGACTAGCGTCTTCCTACAATGAGCAGTTCTTC. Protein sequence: CASSPEGLASSYNEQFF. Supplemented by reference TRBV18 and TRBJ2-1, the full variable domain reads NAGVMQNPRHLVRRRGQEARLRCSPMKGHSHVYWYRQLPEEGLKFMVYLQKENIIDESGMPKERFSAEFPKEGPSILRIQQVVRGDSAAYFCASSPEGLASSYNEQFFGPGTRLTVL.

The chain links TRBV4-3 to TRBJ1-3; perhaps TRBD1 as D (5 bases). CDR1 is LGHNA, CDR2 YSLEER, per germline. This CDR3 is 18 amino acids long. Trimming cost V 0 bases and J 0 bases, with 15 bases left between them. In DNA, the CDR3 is TGCGCCAGCAGCCAAGATTGGAGTGCCAGGGCCTCTGGAAACACCATATATTTT. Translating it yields CASSQDWSARASGNTIYF.

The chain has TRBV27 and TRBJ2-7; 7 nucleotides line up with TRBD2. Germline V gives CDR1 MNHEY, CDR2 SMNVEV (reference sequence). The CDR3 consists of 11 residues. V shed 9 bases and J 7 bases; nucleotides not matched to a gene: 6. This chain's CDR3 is CASGLDREQYF. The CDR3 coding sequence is TGTGCCAGTGGACTAGATCGAGAGCAGTACTTC.

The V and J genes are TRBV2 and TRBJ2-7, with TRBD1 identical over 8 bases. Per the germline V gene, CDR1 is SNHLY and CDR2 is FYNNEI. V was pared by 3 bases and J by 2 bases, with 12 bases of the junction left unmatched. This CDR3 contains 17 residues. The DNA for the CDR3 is TGTGCCAGCAGTGAGGACCCGACAGGGGCCGCCCCCTACGAGCAGTACTTC. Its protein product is CASSEDPTGAAPYEQYF.

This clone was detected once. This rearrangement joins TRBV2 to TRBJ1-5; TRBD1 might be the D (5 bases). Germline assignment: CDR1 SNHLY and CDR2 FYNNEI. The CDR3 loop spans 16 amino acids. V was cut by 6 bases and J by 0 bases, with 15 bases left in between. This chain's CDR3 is CASSLTGTYSNQPQHF. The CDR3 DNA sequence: TGTGCCAGCAGCCTAACCGGGACCTATAGCAATCAGCCCCAGCATTTT.

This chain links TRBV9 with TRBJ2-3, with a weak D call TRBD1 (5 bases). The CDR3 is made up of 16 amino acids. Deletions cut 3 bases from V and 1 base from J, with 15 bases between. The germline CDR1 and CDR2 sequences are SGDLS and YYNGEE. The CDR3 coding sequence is TGTGCCAGCAGCGCCCGATATGGGGCCGGCACAGATACGCAGTATTTT. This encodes CASSARYGAGTDTQYF. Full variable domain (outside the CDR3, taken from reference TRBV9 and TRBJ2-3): DSGVTQTPKHLITATGQRVTLRCSPRSGDLSVYWYQQSLDQGLQFLIQYYNGEERAKGNILERFSAQQFPDLHSELNLSSLELGDSALYFCASSARYGAGTDTQYFGPGTRLTVL.

CDR3 DNA: TGTGCCAGCAGCGTAGGTAACGCGGATGAGCAGTTCTTC. It is translated as CASSVGNADEQFF. The gene calls are TRBV9 and TRBJ2-1; D is ambiguous. Trimming pared 0 bases from V and 8 bases from J, leaving 9 bases between. The CDR3 runs to 13 residues. The V gene's germline CDR1 is SGDLS and CDR2 YYNGEE.

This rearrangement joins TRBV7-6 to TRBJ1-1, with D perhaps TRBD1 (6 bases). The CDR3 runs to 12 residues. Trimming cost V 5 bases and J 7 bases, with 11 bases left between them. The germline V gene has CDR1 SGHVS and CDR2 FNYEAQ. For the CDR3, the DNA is TGTGCCAGCAGCCCGACAGGCATTGAAGCTTTCTTT. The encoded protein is CASSPTGIEAFF.

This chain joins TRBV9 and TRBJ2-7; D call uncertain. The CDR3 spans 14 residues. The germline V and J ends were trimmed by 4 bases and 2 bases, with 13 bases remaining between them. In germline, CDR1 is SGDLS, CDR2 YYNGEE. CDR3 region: CASSLSPRPYEQYF. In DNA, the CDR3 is TGTGCCAGCAGCCTCTCCCCACGGCCCTACGAGCAGTACTTC.

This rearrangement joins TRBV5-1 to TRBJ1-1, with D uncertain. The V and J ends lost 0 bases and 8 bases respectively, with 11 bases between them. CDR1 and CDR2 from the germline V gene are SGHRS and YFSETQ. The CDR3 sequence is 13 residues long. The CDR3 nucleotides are TGCGCCAGCAGCTTGGGAGGCGATGTGGAAGCTTTCTTT. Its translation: CASSLGGDVEAFF.

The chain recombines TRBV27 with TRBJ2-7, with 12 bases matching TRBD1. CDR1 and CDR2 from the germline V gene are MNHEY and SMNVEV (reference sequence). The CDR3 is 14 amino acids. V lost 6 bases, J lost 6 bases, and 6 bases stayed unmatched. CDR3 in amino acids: CASSMGQGAIEQYF. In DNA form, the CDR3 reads TGTGCCAGCAGCATGGGACAGGGGGCGATCGAGCAGTACTTC.

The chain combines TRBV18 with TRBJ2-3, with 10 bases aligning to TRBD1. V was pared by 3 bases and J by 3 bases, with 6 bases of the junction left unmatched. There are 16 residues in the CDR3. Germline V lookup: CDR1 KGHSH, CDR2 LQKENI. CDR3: CASSPIKGQGTDTQYF. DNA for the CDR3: TGTGCCAGCTCACCTATAAAGGGACAGGGGACAGATACGCAGTATTTT.

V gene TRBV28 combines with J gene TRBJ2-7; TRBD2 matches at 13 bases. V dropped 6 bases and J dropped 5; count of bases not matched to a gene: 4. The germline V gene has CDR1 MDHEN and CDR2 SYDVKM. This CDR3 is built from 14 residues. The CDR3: CASRSTSGRDEQYF. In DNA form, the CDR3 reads TGTGCCAGCAGATCCACTAGCGGGAGGGACGAGCAGTACTTC.

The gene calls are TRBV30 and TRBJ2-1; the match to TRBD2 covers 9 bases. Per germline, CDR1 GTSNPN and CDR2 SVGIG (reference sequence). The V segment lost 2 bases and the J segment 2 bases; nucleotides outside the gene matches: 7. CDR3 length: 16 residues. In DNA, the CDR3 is TGTGCCTGGAGTATTTGGCTAGCGGGAACCTACAATGAGCAGTTCTTC. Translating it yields CAWSIWLAGTYNEQFF.

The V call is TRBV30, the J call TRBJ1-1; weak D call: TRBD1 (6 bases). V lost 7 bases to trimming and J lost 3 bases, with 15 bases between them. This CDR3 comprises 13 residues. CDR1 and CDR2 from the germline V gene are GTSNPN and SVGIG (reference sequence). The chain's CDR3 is CASEQGKDTEAFF. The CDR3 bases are TGTGCCTCGGAACAGGGAAAGGACACTGAAGCTTTCTTT.

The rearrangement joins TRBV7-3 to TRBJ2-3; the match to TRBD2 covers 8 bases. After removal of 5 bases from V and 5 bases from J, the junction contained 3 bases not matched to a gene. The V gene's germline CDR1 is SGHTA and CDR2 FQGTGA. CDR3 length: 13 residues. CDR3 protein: CASSILAEDTQYF. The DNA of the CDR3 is TGTGCCAGCAGCATACTAGCGGAAGATACGCAGTATTTT.

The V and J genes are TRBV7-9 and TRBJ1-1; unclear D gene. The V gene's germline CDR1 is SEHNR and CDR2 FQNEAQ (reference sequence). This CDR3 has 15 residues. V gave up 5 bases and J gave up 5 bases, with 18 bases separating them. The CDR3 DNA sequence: TGTGCCAGCAGCCTAGGGAGTCCGGTAAGGACTGAAGCTTTCTTT. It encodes CASSLGSPVRTEAFF.